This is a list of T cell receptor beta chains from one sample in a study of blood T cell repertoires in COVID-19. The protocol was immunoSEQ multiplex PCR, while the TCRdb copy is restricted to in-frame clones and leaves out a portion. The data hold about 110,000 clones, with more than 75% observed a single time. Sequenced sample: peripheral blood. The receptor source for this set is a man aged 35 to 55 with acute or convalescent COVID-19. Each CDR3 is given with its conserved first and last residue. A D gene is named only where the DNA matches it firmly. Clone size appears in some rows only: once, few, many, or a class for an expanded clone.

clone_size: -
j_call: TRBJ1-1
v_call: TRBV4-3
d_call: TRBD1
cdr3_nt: TGCGCCAGCAGCCTTCGGACAGGGAGAACTGAAGCTTTCTTT
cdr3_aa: CASSLRTGRTEAFF

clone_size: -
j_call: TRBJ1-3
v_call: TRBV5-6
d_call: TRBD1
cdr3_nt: TGTGCCAGCAGCTACGGGACAGCTGGAAACACCATATATTTT
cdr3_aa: CASSYGTAGNTIYF

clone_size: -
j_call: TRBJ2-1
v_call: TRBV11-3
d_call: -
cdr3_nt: TGTGCCAGCAGCTCTCCGCGGGGACGCCCGGCGAGGGCCTACAATGAGCAGTTCTTC
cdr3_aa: CASSSPRGRPARAYNEQFF

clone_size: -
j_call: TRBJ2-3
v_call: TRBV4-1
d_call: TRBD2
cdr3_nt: TGCGCCAGCAGCCAAGATTTTCGGGGACTAGCGGGAATCACAGATACGCAGTATTTT
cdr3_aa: CASSQDFRGLAGITDTQYF

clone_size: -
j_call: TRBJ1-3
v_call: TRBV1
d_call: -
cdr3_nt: TGCACCAGCAGCCCAAGGATAGGGGCTGGAAACACCATATATTTT
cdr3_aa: CTSSPRIGAGNTIYF

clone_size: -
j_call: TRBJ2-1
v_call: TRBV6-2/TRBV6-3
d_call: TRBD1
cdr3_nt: TGTGCCAGCAGTTCTACGACAGGGGGCATCGTTGAGCAGTTCTTC
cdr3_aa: CASSSTTGGIVEQFF

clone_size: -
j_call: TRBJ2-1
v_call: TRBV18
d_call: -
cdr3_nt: TGTGCCAGCTCACCACCGAGCCCGCCCCACAATGAGCAGTTCTTC
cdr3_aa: CASSPPSPPHNEQFF

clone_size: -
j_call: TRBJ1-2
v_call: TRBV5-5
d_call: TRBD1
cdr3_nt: TGTGCCAGCAGCCTGGGACAGGTGAACTATGGCTACACCTTC
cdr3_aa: CASSLGQVNYGYTF

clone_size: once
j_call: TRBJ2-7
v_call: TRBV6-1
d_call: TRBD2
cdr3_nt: TGTGCCAGCAGTGAAGACTGGCGGGGGGCCTACGAGCAGTACTTC
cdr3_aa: CASSEDWRGAYEQYF

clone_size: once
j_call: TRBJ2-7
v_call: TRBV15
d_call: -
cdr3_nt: TGTGCCACCAGCAGAGATTCCCCCGACAGATCCCAGCAGTACTTC
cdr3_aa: CATSRDSPDRSQQYF

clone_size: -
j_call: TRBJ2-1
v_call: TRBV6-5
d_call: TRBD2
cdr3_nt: TGTGCCAGCAGGTCCCCGGGGGGTAGCAATGAGCAGTTCTTC
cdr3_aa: CASRSPGGSNEQFF

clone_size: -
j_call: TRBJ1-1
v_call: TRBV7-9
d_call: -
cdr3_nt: TGTGCCAGCAGCTTAGCAGAGGGCACTGAAGCTTTCTTT
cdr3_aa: CASSLAEGTEAFF

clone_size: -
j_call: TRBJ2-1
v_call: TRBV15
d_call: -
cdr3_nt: TGTGCCACCAGCAAAACACAGGGTGTCATCAATGAGCAGTTCTTC
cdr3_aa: CATSKTQGVINEQFF

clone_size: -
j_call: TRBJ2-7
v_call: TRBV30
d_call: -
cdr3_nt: TGTGCCTGGAGTGTAGGGCAGGGGTACGAGCAGTACTTC
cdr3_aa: CAWSVGQGYEQYF

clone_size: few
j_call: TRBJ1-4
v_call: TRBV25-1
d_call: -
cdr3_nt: TGTGCCAGCAGTGATCCGAGGGCTCCGGGGGAAAAACTGTTTTTT
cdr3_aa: CASSDPRAPGEKLFF

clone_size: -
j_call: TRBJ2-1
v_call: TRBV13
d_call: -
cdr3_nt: TGTGCCAGCAGCCACCAGCGGGTCCACAATGAGCAGTTCTTC
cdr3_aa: CASSHQRVHNEQFF